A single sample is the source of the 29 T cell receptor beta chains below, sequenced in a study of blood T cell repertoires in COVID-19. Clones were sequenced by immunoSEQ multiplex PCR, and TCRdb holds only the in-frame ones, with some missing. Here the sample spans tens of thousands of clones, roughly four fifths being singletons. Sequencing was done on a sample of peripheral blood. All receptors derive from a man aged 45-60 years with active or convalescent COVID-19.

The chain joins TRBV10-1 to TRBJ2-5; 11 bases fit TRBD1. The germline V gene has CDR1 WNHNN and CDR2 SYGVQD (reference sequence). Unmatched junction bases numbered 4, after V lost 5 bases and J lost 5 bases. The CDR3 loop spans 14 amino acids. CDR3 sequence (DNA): TGCGCCAGCAGTATGGACAGGGGGCATGAGACCCAGTACTTC. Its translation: CASSMDRGHETQYF.

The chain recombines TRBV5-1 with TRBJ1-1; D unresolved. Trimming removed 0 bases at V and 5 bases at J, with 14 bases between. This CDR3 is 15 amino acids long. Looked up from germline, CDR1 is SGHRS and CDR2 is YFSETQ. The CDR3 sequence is CASSLARPGSTEAFF. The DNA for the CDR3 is TGCGCCAGCAGCTTGGCCAGGCCGGGGAGTACTGAAGCTTTCTTT.

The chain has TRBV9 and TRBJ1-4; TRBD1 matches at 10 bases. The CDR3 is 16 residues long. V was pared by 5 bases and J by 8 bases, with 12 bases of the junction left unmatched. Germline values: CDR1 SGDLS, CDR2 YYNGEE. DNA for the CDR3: TGTGCCAGCAGGCCGGGACAGGGGTTCGTTGGGGAAAAACTGTTTTTT. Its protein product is CASRPGQGFVGEKLFF.

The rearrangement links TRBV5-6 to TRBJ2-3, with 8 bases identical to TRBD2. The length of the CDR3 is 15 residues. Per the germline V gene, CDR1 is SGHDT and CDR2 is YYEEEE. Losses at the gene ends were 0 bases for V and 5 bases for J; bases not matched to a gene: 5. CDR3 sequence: CASSLAGGLIDTQYF. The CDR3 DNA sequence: TGTGCCAGCAGCTTGGCGGGGGGGCTTATAGATACGCAGTATTTT.

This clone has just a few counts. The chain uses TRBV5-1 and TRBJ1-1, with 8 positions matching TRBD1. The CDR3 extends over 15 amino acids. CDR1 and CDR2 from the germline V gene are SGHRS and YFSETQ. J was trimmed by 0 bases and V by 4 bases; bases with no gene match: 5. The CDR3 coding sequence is TGCGCCAGCAGCGGAGGGACAGGACTGAACACTGAAGCTTTCTTT. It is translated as CASSGGTGLNTEAFF.

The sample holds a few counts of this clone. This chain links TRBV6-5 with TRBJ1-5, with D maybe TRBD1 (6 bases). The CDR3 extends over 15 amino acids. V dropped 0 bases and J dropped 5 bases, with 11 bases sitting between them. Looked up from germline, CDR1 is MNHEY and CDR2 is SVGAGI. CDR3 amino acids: CASSYSTAGDQPQHF. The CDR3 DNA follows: TGTGCCAGCAGTTACTCGACGGCAGGGGATCAGCCCCAGCATTTT.

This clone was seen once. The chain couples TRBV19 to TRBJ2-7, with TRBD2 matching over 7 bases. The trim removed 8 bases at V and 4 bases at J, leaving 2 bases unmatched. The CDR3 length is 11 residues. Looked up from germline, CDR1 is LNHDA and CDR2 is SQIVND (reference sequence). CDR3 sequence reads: CASRGGYEQYF. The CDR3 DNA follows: TGTGCCAGTCGCGGGGGTTACGAGCAGTACTTC. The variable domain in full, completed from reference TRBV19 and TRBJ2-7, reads DGGITQSPKYLFRKEGQNVTLSCEQNLNHDAMYWYRQDPGQGLRLIYYSQIVNDFQKGDIAEGYSVSREKKESFPLTVTSAQKNPTAFYLCASRGGYEQYFGPGTRLTVT.

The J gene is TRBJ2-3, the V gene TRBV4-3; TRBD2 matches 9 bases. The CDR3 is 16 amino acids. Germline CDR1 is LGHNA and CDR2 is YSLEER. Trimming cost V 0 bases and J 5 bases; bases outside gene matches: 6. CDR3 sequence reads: CASSQERGGFGDTQYF. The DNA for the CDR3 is TGCGCCAGCAGCCAAGAGCGGGGGGGCTTCGGAGATACGCAGTATTTT.

DNA of the CDR3: TGTGCCAGCAGCGCACAGGTCAACACTGAAGCTTTCTTT. It encodes CASSAQVNTEAFF. The V gene is TRBV11-2, the J gene TRBJ1-1, with TRBD1 as a possible D gene (5 bases). Germline loops: CDR1 SGHAT, CDR2 FQNNGV. V was shortened by 5 bases and J by 2 bases, with 9 bases between the two germline ends. The CDR3 totals 13 residues. The full variable domain, with the rest looked up from reference TRBV11-2 and TRBJ1-1, is EAGVAQSPRYKIIEKRQSVAFWCNPISGHATLYWYQQILGQGPKLLIQFQNNGVVDDSQLPKDRFSAERLKGVDSTLKIQPAKLEDSAVYLCASSAQVNTEAFFGQGTRLTVV.

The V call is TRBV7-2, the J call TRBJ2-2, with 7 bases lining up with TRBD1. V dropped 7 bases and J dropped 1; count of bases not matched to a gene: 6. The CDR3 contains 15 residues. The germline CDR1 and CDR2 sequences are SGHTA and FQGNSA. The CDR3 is CASNLDRLNTGELFF. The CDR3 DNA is TGTGCCAGCAACCTGGACAGGCTGAACACCGGGGAGCTGTTTTTT.

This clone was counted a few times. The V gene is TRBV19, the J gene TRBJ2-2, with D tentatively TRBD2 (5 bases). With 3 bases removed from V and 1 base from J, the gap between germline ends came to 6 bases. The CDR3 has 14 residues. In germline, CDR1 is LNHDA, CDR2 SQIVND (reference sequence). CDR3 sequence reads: CASSMRENTGELFF. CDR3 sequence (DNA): TGTGCCAGTAGTATGAGGGAGAACACCGGGGAGCTGTTTTTT.

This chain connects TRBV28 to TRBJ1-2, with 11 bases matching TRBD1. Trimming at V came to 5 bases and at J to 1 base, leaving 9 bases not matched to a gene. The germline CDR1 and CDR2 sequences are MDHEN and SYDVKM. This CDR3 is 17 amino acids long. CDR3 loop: CASSLSRTGGDNYGYTF. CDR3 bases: TGTGCCAGCAGTCTTTCACGGACAGGGGGCGATAACTATGGCTACACCTTC.

CDR3 loop: CASSIGGQTTDTQYF. CDR3 nucleotides: TGTGCCAGTAGTATTGGGGGCCAGACCACAGATACGCAGTATTTT. The rearrangement uses TRBV19 and TRBJ2-3; the D gene is possibly TRBD1 (6 bases). Deletions cut 3 bases from V and 2 bases from J, with 12 bases between. CDR1 and CDR2 (germline): LNHDA, SQIVND (reference sequence). CDR3 length: 15 amino acids.

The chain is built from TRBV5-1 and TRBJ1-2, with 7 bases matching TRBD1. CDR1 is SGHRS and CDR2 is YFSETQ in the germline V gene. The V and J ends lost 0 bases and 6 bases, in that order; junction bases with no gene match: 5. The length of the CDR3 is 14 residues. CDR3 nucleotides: TGCGCCAGCAGCTTGGAGGGGACAGTGGATGGCTACACCTTC. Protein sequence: CASSLEGTVDGYTF.

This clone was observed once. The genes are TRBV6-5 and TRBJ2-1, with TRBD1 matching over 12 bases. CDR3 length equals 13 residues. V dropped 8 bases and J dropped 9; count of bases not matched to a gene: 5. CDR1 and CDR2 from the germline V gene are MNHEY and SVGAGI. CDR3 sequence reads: CASRDRGLGEQFF. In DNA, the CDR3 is TGTGCCAGCCGGGACAGGGGGCTTGGTGAGCAGTTCTTC.

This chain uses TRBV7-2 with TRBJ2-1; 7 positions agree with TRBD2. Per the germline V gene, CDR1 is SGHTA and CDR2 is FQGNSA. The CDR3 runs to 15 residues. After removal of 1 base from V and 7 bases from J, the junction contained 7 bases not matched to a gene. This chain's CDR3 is CASSLEGLSLNEQFF. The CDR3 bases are TGTGCCAGCAGCTTAGAGGGACTATCCCTGAATGAGCAGTTCTTC.

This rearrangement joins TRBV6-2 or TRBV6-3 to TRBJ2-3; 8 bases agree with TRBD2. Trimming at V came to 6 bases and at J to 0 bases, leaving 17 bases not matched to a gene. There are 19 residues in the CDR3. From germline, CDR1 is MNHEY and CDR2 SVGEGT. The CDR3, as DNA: TGTGCCAGCAGCCAAAGGCCGGTCGGGGGGGTATTAAGCACAGATACGCAGTATTTT. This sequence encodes CASSQRPVGGVLSTDTQYF.

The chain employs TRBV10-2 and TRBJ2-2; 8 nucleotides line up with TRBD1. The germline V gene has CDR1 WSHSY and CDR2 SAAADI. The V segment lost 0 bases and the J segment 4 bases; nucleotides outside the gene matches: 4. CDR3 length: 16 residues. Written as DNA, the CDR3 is TGCGCCAGCAGTGAGTCGGACAGGGACTTCACCGGGGAGCTGTTTTTT. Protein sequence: CASSESDRDFTGELFF.

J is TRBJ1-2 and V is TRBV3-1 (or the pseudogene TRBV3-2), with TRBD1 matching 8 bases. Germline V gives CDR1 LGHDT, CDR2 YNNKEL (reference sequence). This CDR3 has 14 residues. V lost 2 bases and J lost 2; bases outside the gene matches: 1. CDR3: CASSQRDRNYGYTF. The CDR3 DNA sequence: TGTGCCAGCAGCCAAAGGGACAGGAACTATGGCTACACCTTC.

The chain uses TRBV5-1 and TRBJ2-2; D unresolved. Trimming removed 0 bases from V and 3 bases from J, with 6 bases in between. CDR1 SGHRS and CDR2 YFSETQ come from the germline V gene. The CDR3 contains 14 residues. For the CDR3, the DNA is TGCGCCAGCAGCTTGGGCGCGGACACCGGGGAGCTGTTTTTT. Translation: CASSLGADTGELFF.

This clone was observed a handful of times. The CDR3 sequence is CASSERGGDSNQPQHF. The CDR3 bases are TGTGCCAGCAGTGAGCGGGGTGGGGATAGCAATCAGCCCCAGCATTTT. This sequence joins TRBV6-1 and TRBJ1-5; D gene uncertain. This CDR3 is 16 amino acids long. Trimming pared 3 bases from V and 0 bases from J, leaving 12 bases between. Germline V lookup: CDR1 MNHNS, CDR2 SASEGT.

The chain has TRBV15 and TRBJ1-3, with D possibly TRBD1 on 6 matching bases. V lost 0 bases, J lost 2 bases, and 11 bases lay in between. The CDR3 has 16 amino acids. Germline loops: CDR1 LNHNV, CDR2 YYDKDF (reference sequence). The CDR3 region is CATSRDVGAAGNTIYF. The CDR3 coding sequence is TGTGCCACCAGCAGAGATGTGGGGGCAGCTGGAAACACCATATATTTT.

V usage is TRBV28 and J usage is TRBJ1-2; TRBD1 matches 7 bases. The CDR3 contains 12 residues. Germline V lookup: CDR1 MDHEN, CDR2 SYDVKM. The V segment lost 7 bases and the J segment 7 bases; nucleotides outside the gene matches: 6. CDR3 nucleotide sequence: TGTGCCAGCACCAGACAGGGCAGTGGCTACACCTTC. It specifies CASTRQGSGYTF.

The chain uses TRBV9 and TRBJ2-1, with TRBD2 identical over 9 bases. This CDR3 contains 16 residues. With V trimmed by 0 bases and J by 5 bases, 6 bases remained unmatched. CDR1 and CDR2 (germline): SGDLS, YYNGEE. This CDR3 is CASSVGGGGAHNEQFF. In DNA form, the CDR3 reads TGTGCCAGCAGCGTAGGAGGCGGGGGGGCCCACAATGAGCAGTTCTTC.

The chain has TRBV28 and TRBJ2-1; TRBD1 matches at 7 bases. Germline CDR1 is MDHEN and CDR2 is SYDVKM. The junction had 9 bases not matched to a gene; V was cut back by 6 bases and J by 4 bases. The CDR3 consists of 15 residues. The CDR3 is CASRPGTESYNEQFF. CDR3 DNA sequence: TGTGCCAGCAGACCAGGGACAGAGTCGTACAATGAGCAGTTCTTC.

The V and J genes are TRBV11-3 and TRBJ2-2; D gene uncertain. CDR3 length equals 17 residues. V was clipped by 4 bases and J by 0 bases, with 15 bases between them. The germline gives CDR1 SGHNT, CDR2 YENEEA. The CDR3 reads CASSSIPESTNTGELFF. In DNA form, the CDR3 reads TGTGCCAGCAGCTCCATACCCGAGTCTACGAACACCGGGGAGCTGTTTTTT.

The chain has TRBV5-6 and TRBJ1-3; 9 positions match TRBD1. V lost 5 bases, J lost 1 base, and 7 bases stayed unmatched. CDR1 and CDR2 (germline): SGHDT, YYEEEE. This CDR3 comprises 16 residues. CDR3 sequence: CASSHAGTGSGNTIYF. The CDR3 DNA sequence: TGTGCCAGCAGTCACGCAGGGACAGGGTCTGGAAACACCATATATTTT.

The CDR3 coding sequence is TGCGCCAGCAGCCAAGAGCGGGGGACCTACAATGAGCAGTTCTTC. Protein product: CASSQERGTYNEQFF. The chain uses TRBV4-3 and TRBJ2-1; 7 nucleotides match TRBD2. Unmatched junction bases numbered 1, after V lost 0 bases and J lost 2 bases. The length of the CDR3 is 15 residues. Germline CDR1 is LGHNA and CDR2 is YSLEER.

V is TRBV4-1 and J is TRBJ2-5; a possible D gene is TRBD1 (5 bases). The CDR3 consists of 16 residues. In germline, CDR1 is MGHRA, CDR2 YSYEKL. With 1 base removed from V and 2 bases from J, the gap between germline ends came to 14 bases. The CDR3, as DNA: TGCGCCAGCAGCCAAGGCCAGGGTCGGTTACAAGAGACCCAGTACTTC. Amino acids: CASSQGQGRLQETQYF.